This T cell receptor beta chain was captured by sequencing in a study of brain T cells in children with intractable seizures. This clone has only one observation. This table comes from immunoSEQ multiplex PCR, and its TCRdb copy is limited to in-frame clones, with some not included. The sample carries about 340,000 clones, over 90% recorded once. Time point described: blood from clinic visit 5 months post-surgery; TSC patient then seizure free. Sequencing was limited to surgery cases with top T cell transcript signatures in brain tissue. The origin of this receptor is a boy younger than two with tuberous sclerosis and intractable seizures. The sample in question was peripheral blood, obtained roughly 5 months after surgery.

The chain's CDR3 is CASSTINTIYF. The CDR3 DNA reads TGTGCCAGCAGTACCATAAACACCATATATTTT. The rearrangement links TRBV12-3 or TRBV12-4 to TRBJ1-3; D gene unclear. This CDR3 has 11 amino acids. The germline V and J ends were trimmed by 5 bases and 6 bases, with 5 bases remaining between them.